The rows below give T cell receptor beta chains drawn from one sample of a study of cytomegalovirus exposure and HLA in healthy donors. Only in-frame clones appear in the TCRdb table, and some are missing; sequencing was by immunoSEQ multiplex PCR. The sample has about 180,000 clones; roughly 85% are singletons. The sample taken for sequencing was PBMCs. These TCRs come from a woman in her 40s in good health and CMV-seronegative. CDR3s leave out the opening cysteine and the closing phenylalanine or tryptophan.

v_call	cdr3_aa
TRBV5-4	ASSRLAGATDGGETQY
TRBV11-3	ASSSSTGMNTEAF
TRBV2	ASSVGVGEETQY
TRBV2	ASNPTGGNYEQY
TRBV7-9	ASSLGAGGNEKLF
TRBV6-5	ASSYSADSTDTQY
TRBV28	ASSLGGYNEQY
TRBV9	ASSVAQANYGYT
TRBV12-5	ASGLGTGGTGELF
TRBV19	ASSIMRLGQARSRTNYGYT
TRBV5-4	ASSSGTGVKETQY
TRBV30	AWSGRGQLPLRIGYT
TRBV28	ASSPTPGQDTNTQY
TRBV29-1	STEAGYNEQF
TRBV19	ASSMRPRTFNQPQH
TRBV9	ASSALAGEYNEQF
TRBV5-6	ASSFSVNTEAF
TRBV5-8	ASSPGLAGWNTGELF
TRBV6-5	ASSSSGSSYNEQF
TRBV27	ASSLSRDRNQPQH
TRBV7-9	ASSPGTVNYGYT
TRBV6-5	ASSSRIGDTQY
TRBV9	ASSLTGGSVYGYT
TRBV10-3	AISEGQGAASEQY
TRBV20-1	RDREEGYT
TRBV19	ASSTRLGETDTQY
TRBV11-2	ASSPGQGLAPYEQY
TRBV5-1	ASRRGTGNGGYT
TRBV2	ASSAANLNTGELF
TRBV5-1	ASSLSQGGNSPLH
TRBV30	AWSQSGYGYT